The rows below give T cell receptor beta chains drawn from one sample of a study of blood T cell repertoires in COVID-19. Using immunoSEQ multiplex PCR, the repertoire was profiled, and TCRdb retains in-frame clones only, with some absent. The repertoire holds hundreds of thousands of clones, with roughly 85% as singletons. The specimen sequenced was peripheral blood. The receptors derive from a man aged 45-65 years with active or convalescent COVID-19. The CDR3 runs from the conserved cysteine through the conserved F or W. D genes are given only for firm matches. Clone size is shown for a subset of rows, as once, few, many or a class of expanded clone.

CDR3 protein: CASSVWGGRVGNEQFF
CDR3 DNA: TGTGCCAGCAGCGTCTGGGGGGGGCGCGTCGGCAATGAGCAGTTCTTC
clone size: -
V gene: TRBV27
D gene: -
J gene: TRBJ2-1

CDR3 protein: CASSPDYGYTF
CDR3 DNA: TGTGCCAGCAGCCCTGACTATGGCTACACCTTC
clone size: -
V gene: TRBV7-9
D gene: -
J gene: TRBJ1-2

CDR3 protein: CASAPLLGVTPIYF
CDR3 DNA: TGTGCTAGTGCCCCATTGTTAGGGGTAACCCCCATATATTTT
clone size: -
V gene: TRBV12-5
D gene: -
J gene: TRBJ1-3

CDR3 protein: CASSSKLAGSSYNEQFF
CDR3 DNA: TGTGCCAGCAGTTCCAAACTAGCGGGTAGCTCCTACAATGAGCAGTTCTTC
clone size: -
V gene: TRBV27
D gene: TRBD2
J gene: TRBJ2-1

CDR3 protein: CASSHGLADTQYF
CDR3 DNA: TGTGCCAGCAGCCACGGTCTCGCAGATACGCAGTATTTT
clone size: once
V gene: TRBV7-3
D gene: -
J gene: TRBJ2-3

CDR3 protein: CASSLTGWGEQFF
CDR3 DNA: TGTGCCAGCAGCTTAACTGGGTGGGGCGAGCAGTTCTTC
clone size: -
V gene: TRBV7-3
D gene: -
J gene: TRBJ2-1

CDR3 protein: CASSSLQGLGYTF
CDR3 DNA: TGTGCCAGCAGTTCCCTACAGGGCCTAGGCTACACCTTC
clone size: -
V gene: TRBV28
D gene: -
J gene: TRBJ1-2

CDR3 protein: CASSLRLTDYGYTF
CDR3 DNA: TGTGCCAGCAGTTTGCGATTGACAGACTATGGCTACACCTTC
clone size: -
V gene: TRBV27
D gene: -
J gene: TRBJ1-2

CDR3 protein: CSVGAGGPREQYF
CDR3 DNA: TGCAGCGTAGGAGCGGGAGGGCCTCGTGAGCAGTACTTC
clone size: few
V gene: TRBV29-1
D gene: TRBD2
J gene: TRBJ2-7

CDR3 protein: CASSSHLEQYF
CDR3 DNA: TGTGCCAGCAGTTCCCACTTAGAGCAGTACTTC
clone size: -
V gene: TRBV27
D gene: -
J gene: TRBJ2-7

CDR3 protein: CASSLEGWPGRPNEQFF
CDR3 DNA: TGTGCCAGCAGCTTAGAGGGGTGGCCAGGGAGGCCCAATGAGCAGTTCTTC
clone size: once
V gene: TRBV7-6
D gene: -
J gene: TRBJ2-1

CDR3 protein: CASSPGLTSGRSSGANVLTF
CDR3 DNA: TGTGCCAGCAGCCCGGGACTGACTAGCGGGAGATCCTCTGGGGCCAACGTCCTGACTTTC
clone size: -
V gene: TRBV7-3
D gene: TRBD2
J gene: TRBJ2-6

CDR3 protein: CASSHRDRGLGNTIYF
CDR3 DNA: TGTGCCAGCAGCCACAGAGACAGGGGGCTTGGAAACACCATATATTTT
clone size: -
V gene: TRBV9
D gene: TRBD1
J gene: TRBJ1-3

CDR3 protein: CASSIGGGETQYF
CDR3 DNA: TGTGCCAGTAGTATCGGAGGCGGGGAGACCCAGTACTTC
clone size: few
V gene: TRBV19
D gene: -
J gene: TRBJ2-5

CDR3 protein: CASSPRDTPSSYNSPLHF
CDR3 DNA: TGTGCCAGCAGCCCGAGGGACACCCCGAGCTCCTATAATTCACCCCTCCACTTT
clone size: -
V gene: TRBV7-2
D gene: -
J gene: TRBJ1-6

CDR3 protein: CASSIRGAYSYEQYF
CDR3 DNA: TGTGCCAGTAGTATCAGGGGGGCTTATTCCTACGAGCAGTACTTC
clone size: -
V gene: TRBV19
D gene: -
J gene: TRBJ2-7

CDR3 protein: CASSLERYEQFF
CDR3 DNA: TGTGCCAGCAGCCTCGAGCGCTATGAGCAGTTCTTC
clone size: once
V gene: TRBV7-9
D gene: -
J gene: TRBJ2-1

CDR3 protein: CASNPGTGDPEAFF
CDR3 DNA: TGTGCCAGTAACCCCGGGACTGGAGACCCTGAAGCTTTCTTT
clone size: -
V gene: TRBV19
D gene: -
J gene: TRBJ1-1

CDR3 protein: CASSYSTGLREKLFF
CDR3 DNA: TGTGCCAGCAGTTACTCGACAGGGTTGAGAGAAAAACTGTTTTTT
clone size: few
V gene: TRBV6-5
D gene: TRBD1
J gene: TRBJ1-4

CDR3 protein: CASSQWGGENTEAFF
CDR3 DNA: TGTGCCAGCAGCCAATGGGGGGGCGAAAATACTGAAGCTTTCTTT
clone size: -
V gene: TRBV3-1/TRBV3-2
D gene: -
J gene: TRBJ1-1

CDR3 protein: CASSYGGTEQYF
CDR3 DNA: TGTGCCAGCAGTTACGGGGGGACCGAGCAGTACTTC
clone size: -
V gene: TRBV6-6
D gene: -
J gene: TRBJ2-7

CDR3 protein: CASSPFRGYEQFF
CDR3 DNA: TGTGCCAGCAGTCCCTTTCGAGGCTATGAGCAGTTCTTC
clone size: -
V gene: TRBV7-3
D gene: -
J gene: TRBJ2-1

CDR3 protein: CASRPVWTGGGYSNQPQHF
CDR3 DNA: TGTGCAAGTCGCCCCGTGTGGACAGGGGGCGGCTATAGCAATCAGCCCCAGCATTTT
clone size: -
V gene: TRBV12-2
D gene: -
J gene: TRBJ1-5

CDR3 protein: CATSPPDRYSNQPQHF
CDR3 DNA: TGTGCCACCAGCCCCCCCGACAGGTATAGCAATCAGCCCCAGCATTTT
clone size: -
V gene: TRBV15
D gene: -
J gene: TRBJ1-5

CDR3 protein: CASSLVGQGDSPLHF
CDR3 DNA: TGTGCCAGCAGCTTAGTTGGCCAGGGGGACTCACCCCTCCACTTT
clone size: once
V gene: TRBV11-2
D gene: TRBD1
J gene: TRBJ1-6

CDR3 protein: CAISDSRSGPYEQYF
CDR3 DNA: TGTGCCATCAGTGACTCGCGAAGCGGCCCCTACGAGCAGTACTTC
clone size: -
V gene: TRBV10-3
D gene: -
J gene: TRBJ2-7

CDR3 protein: CASSLREEGAFF
CDR3 DNA: TGTGCCAGCAGTTTAAGGGAGGAAGGAGCTTTCTTT
clone size: few
V gene: TRBV27
D gene: -
J gene: TRBJ1-1

CDR3 protein: CASRYQAAGIYGYTF
CDR3 DNA: TGTGCCAGCAGATACCAAGCGGCGGGGATCTATGGCTACACCTTC
clone size: -
V gene: TRBV6-2/TRBV6-3
D gene: -
J gene: TRBJ1-2

CDR3 protein: CASSPRGNQPQHF
CDR3 DNA: TGTGCCAGCAGCCCCAGGGGAAATCAGCCCCAGCATTTT
clone size: -
V gene: TRBV7-9
D gene: -
J gene: TRBJ1-5